This T cell receptor beta chain derives from a study of blood T cell repertoires in COVID-19. Overall study: From the United States, Italy and Spain came samples of acute and convalescent COVID-19. PBMCs, B-cell-depleted T cells, or T cells were the source of the cDNA or gDNA that made up the material.

As handled by the study authors: From reference gene primer amplification, estimates of nucleated cell counts were derived. Generated by immunoSEQ multiplex PCR, the TCRdb table keeps only in-frame clones and is missing some. V and J calls and clone size are given by that table; D and trimming were obtained from the DNA. The sample lists tens of thousands of clones, approximately 88% seen once, with 8.8% in the top ten. The CDR3 runs 13 residues. V lost 2 bases to trimming and J lost 3 bases, with 9 bases between them. CDR1 and CDR2 (germline): SGHRS, YFSETQ. The chain employs TRBV5-1 and TRBJ2-7, with a tentative D call TRBD1 (6 bases). Sequencing used peripheral blood. This TCR derives from a human donor with active COVID-19. The donor label of this sample is uncertain. The CDR3 region has the DNA TGCGCCAGCAGCTTATGGACAGACTACGAGCAGTACTTC. It is translated as CASSLWTDYEQYF.